Below, one TCR beta chain is given with its context. The antigen is undetermined. The data are from a study of cytomegalovirus exposure and HLA in healthy donors. Study results and caveats: Common viral pathogens were later found to be apparently linked to several of the most significant clusters. The majority of TCR sequences were rare, yet some public TCRs appeared in many donors. In an earlier analysis, about 87% or about 30%: the productive usage of most TCR beta V segments.

PCR was performed using 60 Vbeta and 13 Jbeta primers. TCRdb's table, derived via immunoSEQ multiplex PCR, lists solely in-frame clones and lacks some. The data contain 110,000 to 150,000 clones, approximately 83% of them singletons. Losses at the gene ends were 6 bases for V and 3 bases for J; bases not matched to a gene: 4. Germline V gene data show CDR1 as MNHEY and CDR2 as SVGAGI. The CDR3 extends over 13 amino acids. Though nominally healthy at sampling, donors likely had unrecorded immune exposures. This sequence joins TRBV6-5 and TRBJ1-2; TRBD1 matches at 7 bases. This TCR was recovered from a woman aged 40 to 49 in good health and CMV-seronegative. Sequenced sample: PBMCs. The CDR3 sequence is CASRTGQHYGYTF. The CDR3 nucleotides read TGTGCCAGCAGGACGGGACAGCACTATGGCTACACCTTC.